The clone carrying this T cell receptor (beta chain) was observed many times. Source study methods: Amplification of reference gene primers provided the estimated nucleated cell counts. Assay used: immunoSEQ multiplex PCR; TCRdb lists only in-frame clones, some missing. V, J and clone size were drawn from that table, and D and trimming were deduced from the DNA. The table has 250,000 to 350,000 clones, 70% to 90% seen once. The data stem from a study of blood T cell repertoires in COVID-19. As for the study in general: T cells, B-cell-depleted T cells, or PBMCs provided the cDNA or gDNA that served as material.

The V segment lost 5 bases and the J segment 0 bases; nucleotides outside the gene matches: 12. In germline, CDR1 is SGHAT, CDR2 FQNNGV. The CDR3 is 18 amino acids. This chain joins TRBV11-2 and TRBJ2-2; 7 bases fit TRBD2. Sequenced input: peripheral blood. The TCR sequence derives from a woman in her sixties or seventies with acute or convalescent COVID-19. The CDR3 nucleotides read TGTGCCAGCAGCCGACTGGGCCTAGCGGCTTCGAACACCGGGGAGCTGTTTTTT. It translates to CASSRLGLAASNTGELFF.